This T cell receptor (beta chain) was identified during a study of blood T cell repertoires in COVID-19. Study as a whole: T cells, B-cell-depleted T cells, or PBMCs provided the cDNA or gDNA that served as material.

Method: immunoSEQ multiplex PCR; TCRdb's copy keeps in-frame clones and lacks some. The sample contains about 73,000 clones, 82% of which appear only once. CDR1 and CDR2 from the germline V gene are SGHAT and FQNNGV. This CDR3 contains 14 residues. V lost 1 base to trimming and J lost 4 bases, with 10 bases between them. The table lists this clone with a count of one. Material: peripheral blood. This clonotype was obtained from a woman aged 55-69 years with acute or convalescent COVID-19. V usage is TRBV11-2 and J usage is TRBJ1-1; the D gene is possibly TRBD1 (5 bases). The CDR3 reads CASSLGTQGTEAFF. CDR3 nucleotides: TGTGCCAGCAGCTTAGGCACCCAGGGCACTGAAGCTTTCTTT.